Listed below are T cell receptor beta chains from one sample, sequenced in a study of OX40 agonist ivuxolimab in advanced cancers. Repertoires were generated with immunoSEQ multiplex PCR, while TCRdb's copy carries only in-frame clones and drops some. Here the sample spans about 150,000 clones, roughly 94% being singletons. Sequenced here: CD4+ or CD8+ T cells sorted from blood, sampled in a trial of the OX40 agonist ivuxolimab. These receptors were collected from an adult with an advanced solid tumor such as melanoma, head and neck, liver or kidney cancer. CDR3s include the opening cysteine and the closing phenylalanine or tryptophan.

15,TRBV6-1,CASTGVDRAIYGYTF
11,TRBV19,CAIGGRGTQYF
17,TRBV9,CASSVEDTRRTTGGLFF
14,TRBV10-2,CASRGGSNTGELFF
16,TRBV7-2,CASSLESARPNYGYTF
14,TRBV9,CASSSQTGSVGYTF
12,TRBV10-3,CAISPTGDGYTF
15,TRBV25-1,CASSRAGVDTDTQYF
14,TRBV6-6,CASTPGGFSYEQYF
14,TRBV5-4,CASSSRTGVETQYF
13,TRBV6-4,CASSDSPANEQFF
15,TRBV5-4,CASSLETTNTGELFF
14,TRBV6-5,CASIAGGSGTEAFF
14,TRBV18,CASSPGKASYEQYF
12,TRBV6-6,CASRTVNEKLFF
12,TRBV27,CASKAGAYGYTF
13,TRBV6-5,CASTGPNQETQYF